These T cell receptor beta chains were read from a single sample in a study of molecular identifiers for immune sequencing clone quantification. TCRdb redid the calling of the PCR reads with MiXCR, one entry per CDR3 protein. The table shows roughly 100,000 distinct CDR3 sequences, with less than 35% occurring only once. The sequenced material came from naive CD8+ T cells from blood, with Jurkat cell RNA spiked in. The receptors derive from a human donor in good health. Some libraries in this study had Jurkat cell RNA spiked in. CDR3s include the opening cysteine and the closing phenylalanine or tryptophan. The D gene is left open where the match is weak. The size field is filled for only some rows; it gives once, few, many or a size class.

CDR3,DNA,J,size,V,D
CASWTPNGGYTF,TGTGCCAGTTGGACCCCAAATGGGGGCTACACCTTC,TRBJ1-2,many,TRBV12-3/TRBV12-4,NA
CASRYRVSYEQYF,TGTGCCAGCAGGTACAGGGTCAGCTACGAGCAGTACTTC,TRBJ2-7,few,TRBV11-2,NA
CASSPGMQETQYF,TGTGCCAGCAGCCCCGGGATGCAAGAGACCCAGTACTTC,TRBJ2-5,few,TRBV7-9,NA
CASSFPRTGSISKNIQYF,TGTGCCAGCAGTTTCCCGAGGACAGGGAGTATTTCCAAAAACATTCAGTACTTC,TRBJ2-4,NA,TRBV6-6,TRBD1
CASSQPVAGGEEQYF,TGTGCCAGCAGCCAACCCGTAGCGGGAGGCGAAGAGCAGTACTTC,TRBJ2-7,NA,TRBV3-1,TRBD2
CASIPLAGVDEQFF,TGTGCCAGCATTCCTCTAGCGGGAGTAGATGAGCAGTTCTTC,TRBJ2-1,NA,TRBV6-2/TRBV6-3,TRBD2
CASSPLGNTGELYF,TGTGCCAGCAGCCCCTTAGGAAACACCGGGGAGCTGTATTTT,TRBJ2-2,few,TRBV13,NA
CASSLSVYQPQHF,TGTGCCAGCAGTTTGTCAGTTTATCAGCCCCAGCATTTT,TRBJ1-5,many,TRBV28,NA
CASSPLAGGQDTQYF,TGTGCCAGCAGCCCCTTGGCGGGGGGGCAAGATACGCAGTATTTT,TRBJ2-3,NA,TRBV7-8,TRBD2
CASRDSTTSSYNSPLHF,TGTGCCAGCAGAGACTCTACCACAAGCTCCTATAATTCACCCCTCCACTTT,TRBJ1-6,few,TRBV25-1,NA
CASSQQGAAEAFF,TGTGCCAGCAGCCAACAGGGGGCGGCTGAAGCTTTCTTT,TRBJ1-1,NA,TRBV13,TRBD1
CASSFFPDTQNF,TGTGCCAGCAGCTTTTTCCCAGATACGCAGAATTTT,TRBJ2-3,NA,TRBV11-2,NA
CASSSSTGLEQPQHF,TGTGCCAGCAGCTCGAGTACTGGTCTGGAGCAGCCCCAGCATTTT,TRBJ1-5,few,TRBV9,NA
CASSQDGGSYEQYF,TGCGCCAGCAGCCAAGATGGGGGGTCCTACGAGCAGTACTTC,TRBJ2-7,NA,TRBV4-3,NA
CASRPWGFATNEKLFF,TGTGCCAGCAGACCCTGGGGGTTCGCAACTAATGAAAAACTGTTTTTT,TRBJ1-4,few,TRBV28,NA
CASSAPGTGGTIYF,TGTGCCAGCAGCGCCCCCGGTACAGGGGGCACCATATATTTT,TRBJ1-3,NA,TRBV9,TRBD1
CASSFSPLNEQFF,TGTGCCAGCAGCTTCAGCCCTCTCAATGAGCAGTTCTTC,TRBJ2-1,NA,TRBV11-3,NA
CASSGPGLRSSSGDTIYF,TGTGCCAGCAGTGGACCGGGACTCCGAAGTAGCTCTGGAGACACCATATATTTT,TRBJ1-3,NA,TRBV9,NA
CATSVSRTASYQPQHF,TGTGCCACCAGCGTAAGTCGGACAGCCAGCTATCAGCCCCAGCATTTT,TRBJ1-5,once,TRBV15,NA
CAISESSSNYEQYF,TGTGCCATCAGTGAGTCTTCGTCGAACTACGAGCAGTACTTC,TRBJ2-7,few,TRBV10-3,NA
CASSGVVAPARTDTQYF,TGTGCCAGCAGTGGGGTAGTGGCGCCGGCTCGGACAGATACGCAGTATTTT,TRBJ2-3,many,TRBV2,NA
CASSPATVSTAEQYF,TGTGCCAGCAGCCCGGCTACCGTATCTACGGCCGAGCAGTACTTC,TRBJ2-7,NA,TRBV9,NA
CASSLLASRRQYF,TGTGCCAGCAGCTTGCTTGCCAGCCGGCGGCAGTACTTC,TRBJ2-7,NA,TRBV5-6,NA
CASSPTGGETEAFF,TGCGCCAGCAGCCCGACAGGGGGAGAGACTGAAGCTTTCTTT,TRBJ1-1,many,TRBV5-1,TRBD1
CASSLGRGCRYEQYF,TGTGCCAGCAGCTTAGGACGCGGGTGTCGGTACGAGCAGTACTTC,TRBJ2-7,NA,TRBV7-2,NA
CASSPGLAGGYEQFF,TGTGCCAGCAGTCCGGGACTAGCGGGAGGGTATGAGCAGTTCTTC,TRBJ2-1,NA,TRBV7-2,TRBD2
CSAPRGNTEAFF,TGCAGTGCTCCAAGGGGGAACACTGAAGCTTTCTTT,TRBJ1-1,NA,TRBV20-1,NA
CASSYGTELSGNTIYF,TGTGCCAGCAGCTACGGGACCGAACTCTCTGGAAACACCATATATTTT,TRBJ1-3,few,TRBV5-5,NA
CASSYSPGELFF,TGTGCCAGCAGTTATTCTCCCGGGGAGCTGTTTTTT,TRBJ2-2,NA,TRBV6-2/TRBV6-3,NA
CSVSGMTDTQYF,TGCAGTGTTTCCGGGATGACAGATACGCAGTATTTT,TRBJ2-3,many,TRBV20-1,NA